This T cell receptor (beta chain) was captured by sequencing in a study of blood T cell repertoires in COVID-19. Only in-frame clones appear in the TCRdb table, and some are missing; sequencing was by immunoSEQ multiplex PCR. The data show nearly 50,000 clones, around 87% seen once. Germline CDR1 and CDR2: MGHDK and SYGVNS. The V gene end was trimmed by 6 bases and the J gene end by 0 bases; junction bases not matched to a gene: 8. This CDR3 spans 17 amino acids. The specimen was peripheral blood. The chain has TRBV25-1 and TRBJ1-4, with TRBD1 matching over 9 bases. The sequence derives from a woman older than 75 with COVID-19, enrolled during active disease. The CDR3 region has the DNA TGTGCCAGCAGCCTGAACAGGGGGCTTGCAACTAATGAAAAACTGTTTTTT. It is translated as CASSLNRGLATNEKLFF.